These 5 T cell receptor beta chains were all obtained from the same sample, sequenced in a study of control samples from healthy donors and cancer patients. Repertoires were generated with immunoSEQ multiplex PCR, while TCRdb's copy carries only in-frame clones and drops some. The data hold about 100,000 clones, with less than 90% observed a single time. The sequenced sample consisted of blood. These TCRs come from a woman aged 45-65 years in good health.

The rearrangement joins TRBV3-1 (or the pseudogene TRBV3-2) to TRBJ2-2; weak D call: TRBD2 (5 bases). The ends were cut back, 4 bases at V and 4 bases at J, with 7 bases in the middle. CDR1 is LGHDT and CDR2 is YNNKEL in the germline V gene (reference sequence). The CDR3 has 13 amino acids. The CDR3 sequence: CASSREITGELFF. In DNA, the CDR3 is TGTGCCAGCAGCCGGGAGATCACCGGGGAGCTGTTTTTT.

This CDR3 is CASSYLAGRVETQYF. DNA for the CDR3: TGTGCCAGCAGCTACCTAGCGGGGCGGGTCGAGACCCAGTACTTC. This chain uses TRBV7-2 with TRBJ2-5; 9 bases map to TRBD2. The V and J ends lost 4 bases and 5 bases, in that order; junction bases with no gene match: 8. Germline CDR1 and CDR2: SGHTA and FQGNSA. This CDR3 contains 15 residues.

The chain has TRBV27 and TRBJ1-2; 11 bases are shared with TRBD1. This CDR3 comprises 15 residues. Germline V gene sequence: CDR1 MNHEY, CDR2 SMNVEV (reference sequence). V lost 0 bases and J lost 7; bases outside the gene matches: 4. CDR3 nucleotides: TGTGCCAGCAGTTTATCTGGGACAGGGGGAGGTGGCTACACCTTC. Translating it yields CASSLSGTGGGGYTF.

In DNA, the CDR3 is TGTGCCAGCAGTTTAGGACAGGATTTAATTGGAAACACCATATATTTT. Its translation: CASSLGQDLIGNTIYF. The rearrangement uses TRBV6-5 and TRBJ1-3; 7 positions match TRBD1. Germline V gene data show CDR1 as MNHEY and CDR2 as SVGAGI. This CDR3 is 16 amino acids long. The trim removed 4 bases at V and 3 bases at J, leaving 9 bases unmatched.

This clone has only one observation. V gene TRBV30 combines with J gene TRBJ2-3; 10 bases map to TRBD2. Germline assignment: CDR1 GTSNPN and CDR2 SVGIG (reference sequence). The CDR3 has 15 amino acids. After removal of 0 bases from V and 3 bases from J, the junction contained 3 bases not matched to a gene. CDR3 in amino acids: CAWSVLAGVTDTQYF. CDR3 bases: TGTGCCTGGAGTGTGCTAGCGGGGGTGACAGATACGCAGTATTTT.